A selection of T cell receptor beta chains follows, all from one sample in a study of Ad26.COV2.S vaccination and SARS-CoV-2 variants. Profiled with immunoSEQ multiplex PCR; TCRdb holds only in-frame clones, not every one. The sample holds around 450,000 clones, roughly nine tenths seen once. Sample: peripheral blood, taken in a trial of Ad26.COV2.S vaccine versus placebo. The receptors originated from a person aged 18-60 years who received the Ad26.COV2.S COVID-19 vaccine or a placebo. The conserved cysteine and the conserved F or W are not part of the CDR3 here. D genes are given only for firm matches.

V	J	D	CDR3
TRBV18	TRBJ2-7	NA	ASSPTDRSYEQY
TRBV11-2	TRBJ1-1	NA	ASSLGPGNTEAF
TRBV12-5	TRBJ2-3	NA	ASQGLATDTQY
TRBV6-6	TRBJ2-7	TRBD1	ASGTGVSNEQY
TRBV13	TRBJ1-1	NA	ASSHGRDEAF
TRBV5-6	TRBJ1-1	NA	ASSLGWDRAAF
TRBV7-6	TRBJ1-5	TRBD1	ASSLDRGSNQPQH
TRBV7-8	TRBJ2-7	NA	ASSSHYEQY
TRBV19	TRBJ1-5	NA	ASRGQLGGGNQPQH
TRBV7-9	TRBJ2-5	NA	ASSSVLGETQY
TRBV6-2/TRBV6-3	TRBJ2-2	NA	ASSYVFTGELF
TRBV5-4	TRBJ2-1	TRBD2	ASSHPGLADNEQF
TRBV6-5	TRBJ2-5	NA	ASSSPTRGGETQY
TRBV2	TRBJ2-5	NA	ASSSVGQGTETQY
TRBV19	TRBJ2-6	NA	ASSIQGANVLT
TRBV7-9	TRBJ2-3	NA	ASSLIGTRQEDTQY
TRBV13	TRBJ2-7	NA	ASGVRGLDYEQY
TRBV4-2	TRBJ1-3	NA	ASSQEMGATSGNTIY
TRBV7-2	TRBJ2-6	NA	ASSYVPSSGANVLT
TRBV10-3	TRBJ1-6	NA	AISESGDRNSPLH
TRBV30	TRBJ2-7	TRBD2	AWKKSGGLYEQY
TRBV5-1	TRBJ2-5	NA	ASSLGPVGVLETQY
TRBV11-2	TRBJ2-1	NA	ASSLANLEQF
TRBV30	TRBJ2-3	NA	AWSNVGGADTQY
TRBV30	TRBJ1-5	NA	AWSRGSGNQPQH
TRBV2	TRBJ2-1	NA	AGGQQSSYNEQF
TRBV11-2	TRBJ2-2	TRBD2	ASKGLAGGRTGELF
TRBV7-3	TRBJ1-2	TRBD1	ASSFRDRGLYGYT
TRBV10-3	TRBJ2-1	TRBD1	AISETRTGSSYNEQF
TRBV7-8	TRBJ2-1	TRBD2	ASSLASASGGAMNEQF
TRBV7-8	TRBJ1-2	NA	ASSSGREGGFGYT
TRBV7-2	TRBJ2-5	NA	ASSLASASRETQY
TRBV6-5	TRBJ1-4	NA	ASSYAGSNEKLF
TRBV30	TRBJ2-1	TRBD1	AWSRGQYNEQF
TRBV3-1/TRBV3-2	TRBJ2-5	NA	ASSQEFGVFGTQY
TRBV18	TRBJ1-3	NA	ASSTDTISGNTIY
TRBV6-5	TRBJ2-7	NA	ASSYLRGSYEQY
TRBV18	TRBJ2-5	TRBD2	ASSPAAAGAQETQY
TRBV28	TRBJ2-6	NA	ASTPRGRTGANVLT
TRBV5-4	TRBJ2-2	NA	ASTSQGVNTGELF
TRBV7-9	TRBJ1-1	NA	ASSSRGTGNTEAF
TRBV10-2	TRBJ2-1	NA	ASSVNRADEQF
TRBV27	TRBJ2-1	NA	ASSLFPDYNEQF
TRBV24-1	TRBJ2-2	NA	ATQGDTNTGELF
TRBV4-1	TRBJ2-7	TRBD2	ASSQGPSGHYEQY
TRBV6-2/TRBV6-3	TRBJ2-2	NA	ASSWDAGELF
TRBV7-5	TRBJ1-2	NA	ARSPDRGNYGYT
TRBV7-8	TRBJ1-2	NA	ASSRREDYGYT